This T cell receptor beta chain is from a study of blood T cell repertoires in COVID-19. Study-wide background: Sample material is recorded as cDNA or gDNA derived from T cells, B-cell-depleted T cells, or PBMCs.

Self-reported history from a screening survey and questionnaire set each donor's cohort. CDR1 and CDR2 (germline): SNHLY, FYNNEI. The length of the CDR3 is 13 residues. V lost 6 bases, J lost 4 bases, and 10 bases lay in between. In the authors' methods: The authors estimated nucleated cell counts from reference gene primer amplification. Some clones are missing from TCRdb's copy, which holds only in-frame ones; the method was immunoSEQ multiplex PCR. V, J and clone size reflect that table, while D and trimming were determined from the DNA. This table holds hundreds of thousands of clones, roughly 88% found once.

The sample consisted of PBMCs or T cells enriched from blood (not recorded which). The clonotype was recovered from a woman between 40 and 50 years old with acute COVID-19. The rearrangement links TRBV2 to TRBJ1-3; D may be TRBD1 (6 bases). As DNA, the CDR3 is TGTGCCAGCAGACAGGGTGGAGGAAACACCATATATTTT. It is translated as CASRQGGGNTIYF.